The 28 T cell receptor beta chains listed next were all sequenced from one sample in a study of cytomegalovirus exposure and HLA in healthy donors. The primer mix had 60 Vbeta and 13 Jbeta primers. The data were produced by immunoSEQ multiplex PCR, yet TCRdb's version contains in-frame clones alone and is incomplete. Of 150,000 to 200,000 clones in the sample, roughly 80% were seen once. The sample consisted of PBMCs. Receptor source: a human donor in good health.

This chain links TRBV7-8 with TRBJ1-1; 7 nucleotides line up with TRBD1. CDR1 and CDR2 (germline): SGHVS, FQNEAQ. CDR3 length: 14 residues. V lost 5 bases and J lost 1; bases outside the gene matches: 4. CDR3 in DNA: TGTGCCAGCAGCCTCTACAGGGGGAACACTGAAGCTTTCTTT. Encoded protein: CASSLYRGNTEAFF.

The chain uses TRBV6-5 and TRBJ2-1; 9 bases are a match to TRBD2. Germline CDR1 reads MNHEY; CDR2 reads SVGAGI. With V trimmed by 4 bases and J by 8 bases, 6 bases remained unmatched. The CDR3 sequence is 14 residues long. The CDR3 spells CASSLMTSGYEQFF. In DNA form, the CDR3 reads TGTGCCAGCAGTTTGATGACTAGCGGATATGAGCAGTTCTTC.

The chain combines TRBV4-2 with TRBJ2-3, with 11 bases that match TRBD2. Per the germline V gene, CDR1 is LGHNA and CDR2 is YNFKEQ. V dropped 3 bases and J dropped 5; count of bases not matched to a gene: 7. The CDR3 loop spans 16 amino acids. The CDR3 sequence is CASSHFLAGGGDTQYF. The CDR3 region has the DNA TGTGCCAGCAGCCACTTTCTAGCGGGGGGAGGAGATACGCAGTATTTT.

About this clone: At one end the junction does not follow the germline gene, possibly because of a read error. This chain links TRBV5-1 with TRBJ1-5, with 11 bases fitting TRBD1. This CDR3 is 14 amino acids long. Germline V CDR1 and CDR2: SGHRS, YFSETQ. This chain's CDR3 is CASRLGQGDQPQHF. CDR3 sequence (DNA): TGCGCCAGCAGGTTGGGACAGGGGGATCAGCCCCAGCATTTT.

The sample holds a few counts of this clone. The V and J genes are TRBV2 and TRBJ2-7, with D maybe TRBD2 (5 bases). The germline V and J ends were trimmed by 7 bases and 6 bases, with 16 bases remaining between them. The CDR3 is 13 amino acids. Germline values: CDR1 SNHLY, CDR2 FYNNEI. CDR3 coding DNA: TGTGCCAGCAAGGACTCGAATCAAAGCGAGCAGTACTTC. Its translation is CASKDSNQSEQYF. Full variable domain (outside the CDR3, taken from reference TRBV2 and TRBJ2-7): EPEVTQTPSHQVTQMGQEVILRCVPISNHLYFYWYRQILGQKVEFLVSFYNNEISEKSEIFDDQFSVERPDGSNFTLKIRSTKLEDSAMYFCASKDSNQSEQYFGPGTRLTVT.

This sequence joins TRBV6-5 and TRBJ2-2, with D perhaps matching TRBD1 (5 bases). Trimming stripped 5 bases from V and 6 bases from J, with 7 bases between. Looked up from germline, CDR1 is MNHEY and CDR2 is SVGAGI. This CDR3 spans 12 amino acids. The CDR3: CASSRGPGELFF. Written as DNA, the CDR3 is TGTGCCAGCAGTAGGGGTCCCGGGGAGCTGTTTTTT.

The chain has TRBV19 and TRBJ1-5, with 9 nucleotides matching TRBD1. The CDR3 is 13 residues long. Per the germline V gene, CDR1 is LNHDA and CDR2 is SQIVND (reference sequence). V lost 7 bases and J lost 6; bases outside the gene matches: 4. DNA for the CDR3: TGTGCCAGTAAGGACAGGGGAGGTCAGCCCCAGCATTTT. The encoded protein is CASKDRGGQPQHF. Drawing the rest from reference TRBV19 and TRBJ1-5, the complete variable domain is DGGITQSPKYLFRKEGQNVTLSCEQNLNHDAMYWYRQDPGQGLRLIYYSQIVNDFQKGDIAEGYSVSREKKESFPLTVTSAQKNPTAFYLCASKDRGGQPQHFGDGTRLSIL.

V usage is TRBV4-3 and J usage is TRBJ1-4; 8 bases line up with TRBD1. CDR1 and CDR2 from the germline V gene are LGHNA and YSLEER. The CDR3 is 16 residues long. With V trimmed by 2 bases and J by 7 bases, 9 bases remained unmatched. This CDR3 is CASSQFRTGIGEKLFF. CDR3 DNA: TGCGCCAGCAGCCAATTCCGGACAGGGATTGGTGAAAAACTGTTTTTT.

This sequence joins TRBV4-1 and TRBJ2-7, with D perhaps TRBD1 (6 bases). Germline values: CDR1 MGHRA, CDR2 YSYEKL. The CDR3 has 15 amino acids. V was pared by 1 base and J by 2 bases, with 12 bases between. CDR3 DNA sequence: TGCGCCAGCAGCCAAGGATGGGACACGACCTACGAGCAGTACTTC. Its translation is CASSQGWDTTYEQYF.

The chain carries TRBV11-3 and TRBJ2-7, with D possibly being TRBD1 (5 bases). The V end was cut by 3 bases, the J end by 3 bases, with 21 bases between. The CDR3 contains 17 residues. Germline values: CDR1 SGHNT, CDR2 YENEEA. DNA for the CDR3: TGTGCCAGCAGCTTTGTCCTGACAGTACCAGACGGCTACGAGCAGTACTTC. Translated: CASSFVLTVPDGYEQYF.

The chain links TRBV4-2 to TRBJ2-1; D is ambiguous. There are 17 residues in the CDR3. V was clipped by 0 bases and J by 4 bases, with 16 bases between them. The V gene's germline CDR1 is LGHNA and CDR2 YNFKEQ. CDR3 amino acids: CASSQEPLSGPYNEQFF. For the CDR3, the DNA is TGTGCCAGCAGCCAAGAGCCCCTATCTGGGCCTTACAATGAGCAGTTCTTC.

V is TRBV4-3 and J is TRBJ2-2, with TRBD1 matching over 9 bases. CDR1 is LGHNA and CDR2 is YSLEER in the germline V gene. After removal of 5 bases from V and 5 bases from J, the junction contained 9 bases not matched to a gene. The CDR3 totals 16 residues. CDR3 in DNA: TGCGCCAGCAGCAAGACACAGGGGGCGTGGACCGGGGAGCTGTTTTTT. Amino acid sequence: CASSKTQGAWTGELFF.

This clone was observed a handful of times. This rearrangement joins TRBV18 to TRBJ1-5, with D possibly TRBD1 on 6 matching bases. Germline lookup yields CDR1 KGHSH and CDR2 LQKENI. Deletions cut 3 bases from V and 5 bases from J, with 14 bases between. This CDR3 has 15 residues. The CDR3 loop is CASSPPTGTDQPQHF. The CDR3, as DNA: TGTGCCAGCTCACCTCCGACAGGTACCGATCAGCCCCAGCATTTT.

The chain has TRBV10-2 and TRBJ2-7, with 7 nucleotides matching TRBD1. The V segment lost 8 bases and the J segment 4 bases; nucleotides outside the gene matches: 8. The CDR3 runs 13 residues. CDR1 WSHSY and CDR2 SAAADI come from the germline V gene. The CDR3 loop is CASARDSFYEQYF. The CDR3 region has the DNA TGCGCCAGCGCTCGGGACAGCTTTTACGAGCAGTACTTC.

J is TRBJ2-3 and V is TRBV6-9; 9 bases align to TRBD1. Trimming at V came to 6 bases and at J to 5 bases, leaving 12 bases not matched to a gene. Looked up from germline, CDR1 is MNHGY and CDR2 is SVAAGI. This CDR3 has 16 residues. As DNA, the CDR3 is TGTGCCAGCAGACAAGGGACAGGGTGGGATGGAGATACGCAGTATTTT. Protein product: CASRQGTGWDGDTQYF.

The chain has TRBV6-1 and TRBJ1-2; no clear D. CDR3 length: 15 amino acids. Germline CDR1 and CDR2: MNHNS and SASEGT. Trimming took off 1 base at V and 6 bases at J, with 15 bases between the two ends. CDR3 bases: TGTGCCAGCAGTGAAGTCGCAGCCCTTAGCGATGGCTACACCTTC. Protein sequence: CASSEVAALSDGYTF.

The sample holds one count of this clone. The V and J genes are TRBV7-9 and TRBJ1-2; 11 bases align to TRBD1. Germline CDR1 SEHNR, CDR2 FQNEAQ (reference sequence). Unmatched junction bases numbered 7, after V lost 6 bases and J lost 4 bases. This CDR3 is built from 15 residues. The CDR3 reads CASSRLGQGVYGYTF. Here the CDR3 DNA reads TGTGCCAGCAGTCGCTTGGGACAGGGGGTCTATGGCTACACCTTC.

The chain recombines TRBV19 with TRBJ2-3; the match to TRBD1 covers 7 bases. Germline lookup yields CDR1 LNHDA and CDR2 SQIVND (reference sequence). The length of the CDR3 is 16 residues. V shed 6 bases and J 0 bases; nucleotides not matched to a gene: 9. The CDR3 region is CASRNRGPLSTDTQYF. In DNA, the CDR3 is TGTGCCAGTAGGAACAGGGGTCCCCTTAGCACAGATACGCAGTATTTT.

The chain uses TRBV15 and TRBJ2-1; D possibly corresponds to TRBD2 (6 bases). The CDR3 is 17 residues long. Between the trimmed V and J ends, which lost 0 bases and 4 bases, there was a span of 16 bases. Germline V lookup: CDR1 LNHNV, CDR2 YYDKDF (reference sequence). CDR3 coding DNA: TGTGCCACCAGCAGAGATTTAGGAACTAGCCTTTACAATGAGCAGTTCTTC. Its protein is CATSRDLGTSLYNEQFF. The variable domain in full, completed from reference TRBV15 and TRBJ2-1, reads DAMVIQNPRYQVTQFGKPVTLSCSQTLNHNVMYWYQQKSSQAPKLLFHYYDKDFNNEADTPDNFQSRRPNTSFCFLDIRSPGLGDTAMYLCATSRDLGTSLYNEQFFGPGTRLTVL.

V gene TRBV7-6 combines with J gene TRBJ2-1; 13 nucleotides agree with TRBD2. CDR3 length: 13 amino acids. V trimming: 11 bases; J trimming: 11 bases; junction bases outside the gene matches: 9. CDR1 and CDR2 (germline): SGHVS, FNYEAQ. The CDR3 protein is CAGLAGEEGKQFF. DNA for the CDR3: TGTGCCGGACTAGCGGGGGAGGAAGGTAAGCAGTTCTTC.

This sequence joins TRBV4-1 and TRBJ2-7, with 7 bases identical to TRBD2. Trimming at V came to 2 bases and at J to 2 bases, leaving 9 bases not matched to a gene. The CDR3 loop spans 16 amino acids. Germline values: CDR1 MGHRA, CDR2 YSYEKL. In DNA, the CDR3 is TGCGCCAGCAGCCAAATACCCGGGACTACCACCTACGAGCAGTACTTC. Protein: CASSQIPGTTTYEQYF.

The V and J genes are TRBV29-1 and TRBJ2-1, with 7 positions matching TRBD2. J lost 8 bases, V lost 3 bases, and 7 bases had no gene match. Germline lookup yields CDR1 SQVTM and CDR2 ANQGSEA. The CDR3 consists of 13 residues. In DNA form, the CDR3 reads TGCAGCGTTGATAACCGACTAGCTCATGAGCAGTTCTTC. This encodes CSVDNRLAHEQFF.

The chain recombines TRBV7-9 with TRBJ2-1; TRBD2 agrees at 16 bases. The CDR3 is made up of 17 amino acids. V lost 5 bases, J lost 4 bases, and 5 bases stayed unmatched. Germline V gene sequence: CDR1 SEHNR, CDR2 FQNEAQ (reference sequence). The CDR3 DNA sequence: TGTGCCAGCAGCCCGGGACTAGCGGGGGGGCTTTACAATGAGCAGTTCTTC. As protein: CASSPGLAGGLYNEQFF.

The J gene is TRBJ2-1, the V gene TRBV25-1; no reliable D call. With 2 bases removed from V and 12 bases from J, the gap between germline ends came to 11 bases. The CDR3 is 12 residues long. Germline CDR1 reads MGHDK; CDR2 reads SYGVNS. DNA for the CDR3: TGTGCCAGCAGTGAAGTTCGCAGTCTGCAGTTCTTC. Translation gives CASSEVRSLQFF. Combining the CDR3 with reference TRBV25-1 and TRBJ2-1 gives the whole variable domain EADIYQTPRYLVIGTGKKITLECSQTMGHDKMYWYQQDPGMELHLIHYSYGVNSTEKGDLSSESTVSRIRTEHFPLTLESARPSHTSQYLCASSEVRSLQFFGPGTRLTVL.

This chain uses TRBV6-1 with TRBJ1-2; D is undetermined. The germline gives CDR1 MNHNS, CDR2 SASEGT. Deletions cut 3 bases from V and 5 bases from J, with 7 bases between. CDR3 length: 12 amino acids. This CDR3 reads CASSDEAYGYTF. In DNA form, the CDR3 reads TGTGCCAGCAGTGATGAGGCGTATGGCTACACCTTC.

The chain carries TRBV4-1 and TRBJ2-1; perhaps TRBD2 as D (5 bases). V lost 11 bases, J lost 6 bases, and 17 bases lay in between. CDR1 is MGHRA and CDR2 is YSYEKL in the germline V gene. The CDR3 length is 13 residues. The CDR3 nucleotides are TGCGCCTCAAGAGAGAGCGGAGCCAATGAGCAGTTCTTC. It specifies CASRESGANEQFF.

J is TRBJ1-6 and V is TRBV2, with D perhaps TRBD1 (5 bases). CDR1 SNHLY and CDR2 FYNNEI come from the germline V gene. There are 12 residues in the CDR3. V gave up 7 bases and J gave up 10 bases, with 11 bases separating them. CDR3 protein: CASKRGGSPLHF. CDR3 DNA sequence: TGTGCCAGCAAAAGGGGAGGCTCACCCCTCCACTTT.

The gene calls are TRBV6-1 and TRBJ1-6; 8 nucleotides line up with TRBD1. The CDR3 loop spans 15 amino acids. Germline CDR1 reads MNHNS; CDR2 reads SASEGT. The V and J ends lost 4 bases and 5 bases, in that order; junction bases with no gene match: 4. In DNA, the CDR3 is TGTGCCAGCAGTGTTGGACAGGGTGATAATTCACCCCTCCACTTT. Amino acids: CASSVGQGDNSPLHF.